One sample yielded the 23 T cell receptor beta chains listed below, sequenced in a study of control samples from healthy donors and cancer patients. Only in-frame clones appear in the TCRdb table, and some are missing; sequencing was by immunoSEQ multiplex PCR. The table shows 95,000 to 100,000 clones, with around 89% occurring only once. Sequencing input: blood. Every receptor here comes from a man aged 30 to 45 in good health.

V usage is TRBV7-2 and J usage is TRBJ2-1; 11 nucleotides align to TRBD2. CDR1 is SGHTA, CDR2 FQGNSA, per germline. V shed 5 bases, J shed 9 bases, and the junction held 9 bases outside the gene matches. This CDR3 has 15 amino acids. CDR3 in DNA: TGTGCCAGCAGCGTGGATAGCGGGGGGGTTGGTGAGCAGTTCTTC. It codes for CASSVDSGGVGEQFF.

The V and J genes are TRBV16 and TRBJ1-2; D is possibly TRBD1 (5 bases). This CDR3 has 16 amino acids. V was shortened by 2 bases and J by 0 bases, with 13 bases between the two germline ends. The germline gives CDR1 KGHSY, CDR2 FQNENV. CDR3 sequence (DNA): TGTGCCAGCAGCCAACTTTCAGGGTCGACTAACTATGGCTACACCTTC. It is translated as CASSQLSGSTNYGYTF.

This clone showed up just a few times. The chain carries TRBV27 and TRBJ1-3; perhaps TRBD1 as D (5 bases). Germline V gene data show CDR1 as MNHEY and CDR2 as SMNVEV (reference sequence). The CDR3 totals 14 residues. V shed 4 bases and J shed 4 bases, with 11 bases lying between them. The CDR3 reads CASSSRGMGNTIYF. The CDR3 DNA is TGTGCCAGCAGTTCCCGGGGGATGGGAAACACCATATATTTT.

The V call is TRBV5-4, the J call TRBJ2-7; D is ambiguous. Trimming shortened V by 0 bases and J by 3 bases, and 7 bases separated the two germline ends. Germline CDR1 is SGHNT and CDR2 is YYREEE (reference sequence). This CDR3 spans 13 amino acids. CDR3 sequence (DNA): TGTGCCAGCAGCTTGGATCGGCGCTACGAGCAGTACGTC. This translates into CASSLDRRYEQYV.

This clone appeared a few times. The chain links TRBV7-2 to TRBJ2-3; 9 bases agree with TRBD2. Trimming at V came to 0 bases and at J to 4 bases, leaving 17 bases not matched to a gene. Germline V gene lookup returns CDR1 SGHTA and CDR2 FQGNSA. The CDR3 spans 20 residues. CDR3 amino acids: CASSLATLTPSGKFSDTQYF. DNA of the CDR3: TGTGCCAGCAGCTTAGCGACGTTAACCCCTAGCGGGAAGTTTTCAGATACGCAGTATTTT.

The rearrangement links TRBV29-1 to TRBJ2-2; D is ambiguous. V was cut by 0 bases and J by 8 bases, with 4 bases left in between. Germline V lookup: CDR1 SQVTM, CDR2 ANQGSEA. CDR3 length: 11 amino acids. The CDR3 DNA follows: TGCAGCGTTGAAGACTTAGGGGAGCTGTTTTTT. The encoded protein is CSVEDLGELFF.

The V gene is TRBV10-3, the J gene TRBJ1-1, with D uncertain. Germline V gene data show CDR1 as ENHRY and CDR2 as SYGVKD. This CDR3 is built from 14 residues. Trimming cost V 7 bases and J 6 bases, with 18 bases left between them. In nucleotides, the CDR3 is TGTGCCATCAAAGGCGTCCCCCCGGGCGCTGAAGCTTTCTTT. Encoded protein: CAIKGVPPGAEAFF.

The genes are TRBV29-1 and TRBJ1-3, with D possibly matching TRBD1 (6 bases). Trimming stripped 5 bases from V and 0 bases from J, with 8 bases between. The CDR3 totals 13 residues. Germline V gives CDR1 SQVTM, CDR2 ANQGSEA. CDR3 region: CSVWTDSGNTIYF. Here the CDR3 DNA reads TGCAGCGTTTGGACAGACTCTGGAAACACCATATATTTT.

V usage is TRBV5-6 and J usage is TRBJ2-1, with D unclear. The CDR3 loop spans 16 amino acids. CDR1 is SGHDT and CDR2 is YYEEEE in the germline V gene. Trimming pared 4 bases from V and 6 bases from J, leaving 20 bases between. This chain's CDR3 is CASSPLGKGFVNEQFF. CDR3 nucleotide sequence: TGTGCCAGCAGCCCGCTAGGGAAGGGCTTCGTCAATGAGCAGTTCTTC.

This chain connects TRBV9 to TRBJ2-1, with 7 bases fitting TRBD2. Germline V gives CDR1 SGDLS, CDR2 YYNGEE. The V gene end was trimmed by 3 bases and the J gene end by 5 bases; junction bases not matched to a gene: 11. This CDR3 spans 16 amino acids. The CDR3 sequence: CASSAHPGLFNNEQFF. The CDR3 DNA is TGTGCCAGCAGCGCCCACCCGGGACTATTTAACAATGAGCAGTTCTTC.

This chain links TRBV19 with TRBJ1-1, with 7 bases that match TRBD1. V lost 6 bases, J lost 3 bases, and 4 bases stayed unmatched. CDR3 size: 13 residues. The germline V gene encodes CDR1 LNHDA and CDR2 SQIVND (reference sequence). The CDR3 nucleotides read TGTGCCAGTAGCGGACAGGTCTACACTGAAGCTTTCTTT. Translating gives CASSGQVYTEAFF.

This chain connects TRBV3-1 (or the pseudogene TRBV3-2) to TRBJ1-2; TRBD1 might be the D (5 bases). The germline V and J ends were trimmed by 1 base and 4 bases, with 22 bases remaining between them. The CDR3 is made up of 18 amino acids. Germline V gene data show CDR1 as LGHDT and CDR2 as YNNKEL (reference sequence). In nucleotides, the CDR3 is TGTGCCAGCAGCCAAGTAGACAGCCTCCTAGACGAAGGCTATGGCTACACCTTC. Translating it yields CASSQVDSLLDEGYGYTF.

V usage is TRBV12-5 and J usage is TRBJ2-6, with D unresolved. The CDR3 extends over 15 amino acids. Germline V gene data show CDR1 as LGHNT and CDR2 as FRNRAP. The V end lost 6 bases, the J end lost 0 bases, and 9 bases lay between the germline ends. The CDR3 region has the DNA TGTGCTAGTGGCCCAGATTCCTCTGGGGCCAACGTCCTGACTTTC. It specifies CASGPDSSGANVLTF.

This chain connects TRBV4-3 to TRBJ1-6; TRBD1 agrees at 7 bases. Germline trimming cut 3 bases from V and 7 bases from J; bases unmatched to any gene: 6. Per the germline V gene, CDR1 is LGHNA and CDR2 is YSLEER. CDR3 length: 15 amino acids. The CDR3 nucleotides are TGCGCCAGCAGCCAGGGGGGACAGACCAATTCACCCCTCCACTTT. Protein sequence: CASSQGGQTNSPLHF.

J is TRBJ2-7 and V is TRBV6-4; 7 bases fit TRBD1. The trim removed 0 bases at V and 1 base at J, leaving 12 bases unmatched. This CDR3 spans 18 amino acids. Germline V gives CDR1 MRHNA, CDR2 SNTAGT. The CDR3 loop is CASSDSMVATGLSYEQYV. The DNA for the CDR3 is TGTGCCAGCAGTGACTCGATGGTTGCGACAGGGCTATCCTACGAGCAGTACGTC.

CDR3 nucleotide sequence: TGTGCCACCAGTGATTTGAGATCGGGGGCTGGGGCCAACGTCCTGACTTTC. Translation gives CATSDLRSGAGANVLTF. J is TRBJ2-6 and V is TRBV24-1; D is possibly TRBD2 (6 bases). Germline CDR1 and CDR2: KGHDR and SFDVKD. The CDR3 sequence is 17 residues long. Between the trimmed V and J ends, which lost 0 bases and 2 bases, there was a span of 10 bases.

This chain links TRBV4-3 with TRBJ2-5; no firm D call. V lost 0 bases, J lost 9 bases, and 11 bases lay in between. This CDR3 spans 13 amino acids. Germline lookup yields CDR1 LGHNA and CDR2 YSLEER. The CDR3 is CASSQDESAAQYF. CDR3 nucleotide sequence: TGCGCCAGCAGCCAAGATGAAAGCGCGGCCCAGTACTTC.

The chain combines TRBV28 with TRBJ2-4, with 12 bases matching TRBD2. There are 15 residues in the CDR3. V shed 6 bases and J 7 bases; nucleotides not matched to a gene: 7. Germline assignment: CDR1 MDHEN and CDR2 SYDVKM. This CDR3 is CASSRLAGAGNIQYF. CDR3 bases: TGTGCCAGCAGCCGACTAGCGGGAGCAGGGAACATTCAGTACTTC.

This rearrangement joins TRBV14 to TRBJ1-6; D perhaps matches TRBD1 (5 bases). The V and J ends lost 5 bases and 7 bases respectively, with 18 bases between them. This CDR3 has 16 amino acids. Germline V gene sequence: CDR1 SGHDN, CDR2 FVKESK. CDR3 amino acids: CASSTLGQGNNSPLHF. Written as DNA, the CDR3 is TGTGCCAGCAGCACCCTGGGGCAGGGCAACAATTCACCCCTCCACTTT.

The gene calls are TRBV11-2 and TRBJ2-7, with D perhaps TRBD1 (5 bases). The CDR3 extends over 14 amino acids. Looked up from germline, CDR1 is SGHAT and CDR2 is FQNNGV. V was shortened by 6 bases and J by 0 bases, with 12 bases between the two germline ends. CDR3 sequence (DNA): TGTGCCAGCAGTGACAGATTCACCTCCTACGAGCAGTACTTC. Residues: CASSDRFTSYEQYF.

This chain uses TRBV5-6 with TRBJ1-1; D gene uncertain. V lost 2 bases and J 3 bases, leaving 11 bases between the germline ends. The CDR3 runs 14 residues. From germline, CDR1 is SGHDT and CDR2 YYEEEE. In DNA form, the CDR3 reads TGTGCCAGCAGCTTTGCGCCCTCGGACACTGAAGCTTTCTTT. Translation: CASSFAPSDTEAFF.

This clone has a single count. The CDR3 nucleotides read TGTGCCACCAGCATGACAGGGGCCTACGAGCAGTACTTC. Its protein is CATSMTGAYEQYF. The rearrangement uses TRBV15 and TRBJ2-7; TRBD1 agrees at 8 bases. CDR3 size: 13 residues. Losses at the gene ends were 4 bases for V and 2 bases for J; bases not matched to a gene: 1. In germline, CDR1 is LNHNV, CDR2 YYDKDF (reference sequence).

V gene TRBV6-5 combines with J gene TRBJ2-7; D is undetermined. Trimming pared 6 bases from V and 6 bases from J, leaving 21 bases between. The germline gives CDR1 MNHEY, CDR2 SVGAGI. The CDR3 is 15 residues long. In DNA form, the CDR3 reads TGTGCCAGCAGCTCAGCCAACTCCCCACAACTCGAGCAGTACTTC. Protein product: CASSSANSPQLEQYF.